These T cell receptor beta chains were read from a single sample in a study of cytomegalovirus exposure and HLA in healthy donors. The protocol was immunoSEQ multiplex PCR, while the TCRdb copy is restricted to in-frame clones and leaves out a portion. The sample carries fewer than 90,000 clones, about 70% recorded once. Sequencing was performed on PBMCs. The receptors were sampled from a man in his forties in good health and CMV-seropositive. Each CDR3 is given with its conserved first and last residue. Fields, in order: J gene, V gene, CDR3 protein.

>TRBJ1-4|TRBV5-4
CASSLGQGNEKLFF
>TRBJ1-1|TRBV5-1
CASKGPAGDTEAFF
>TRBJ2-7|TRBV6-5
CASSSGLDYEQYF
>TRBJ2-1|TRBV15
CATSGVAGPGRGEQFF
>TRBJ2-3|TRBV5-4
CASSLQGSTDTQYF
>TRBJ1-2|TRBV5-6
CASSFGTKGAASSGSGYTF
>TRBJ2-3|TRBV29-1
CSVEAGSTDTQYF
>TRBJ2-3|TRBV6-6
CASSYGLAGDTQYF
>TRBJ2-5|TRBV5-1
CASSFGQANYQETQYF
>TRBJ2-4|TRBV30
CAWISRGLGKNIQYF
>TRBJ2-7|TRBV2
CASGWLGGAGEQYF
>TRBJ1-2|TRBV6-6
CASSYGDGTSNYGYTF
>TRBJ1-5|TRBV28
CASSPRVSNQPQHF
>TRBJ1-2|TRBV5-1
CASSGGQGAGYGYTF
>TRBJ2-7|TRBV5-5
CASSFGWRSSYEQYF
>TRBJ1-4|TRBV29-1
CSVRGPANEKLFF
>TRBJ1-1|TRBV15
CATSPRTDTEAFF